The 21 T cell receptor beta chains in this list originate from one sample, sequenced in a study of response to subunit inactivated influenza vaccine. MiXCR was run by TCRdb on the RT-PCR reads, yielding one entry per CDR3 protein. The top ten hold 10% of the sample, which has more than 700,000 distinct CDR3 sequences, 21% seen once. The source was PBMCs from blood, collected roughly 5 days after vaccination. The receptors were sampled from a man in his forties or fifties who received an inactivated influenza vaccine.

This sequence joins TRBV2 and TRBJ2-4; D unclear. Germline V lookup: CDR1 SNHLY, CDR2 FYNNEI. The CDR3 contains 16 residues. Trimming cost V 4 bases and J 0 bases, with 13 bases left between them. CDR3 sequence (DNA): TGTGCCAGCAGTGGCCCTAACCCCTTAGCCAAAAACATTCAGTACTTC. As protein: CASSGPNPLAKNIQYF.

The CDR3 bases are TGCGCCAGCAGCCAGGGGGACGTTGGGACCCAGTACTTC. This encodes CASSQGDVGTQYF. This sequence joins TRBV5-1 and TRBJ2-5; 7 positions agree with TRBD1. CDR1 is SGHRS, CDR2 YFSETQ, per germline. The ends lost 4 bases at V and 7 bases at J; junction bases unmatched: 7. The length of the CDR3 is 13 residues.

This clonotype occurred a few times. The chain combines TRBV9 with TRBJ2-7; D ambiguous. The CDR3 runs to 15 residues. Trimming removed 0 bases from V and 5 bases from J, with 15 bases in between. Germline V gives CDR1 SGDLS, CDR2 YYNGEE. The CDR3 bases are TGTGCCAGCAGCGTAGGCGGCGGTGGGTCGAACGAGCAGTACTTC. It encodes CASSVGGGGSNEQYF.

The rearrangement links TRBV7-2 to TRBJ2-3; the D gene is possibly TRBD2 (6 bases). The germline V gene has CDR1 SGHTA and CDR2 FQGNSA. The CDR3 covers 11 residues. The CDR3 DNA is TGTGTGCGGGGTCGGACAGATACGCAGTATTTT. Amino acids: CVRGRTDTQYF.

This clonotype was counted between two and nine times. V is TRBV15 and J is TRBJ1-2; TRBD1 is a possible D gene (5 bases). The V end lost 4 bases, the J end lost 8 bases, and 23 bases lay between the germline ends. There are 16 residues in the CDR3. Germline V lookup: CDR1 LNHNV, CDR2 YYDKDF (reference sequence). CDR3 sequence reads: CATSKSRDAGLGGYTF. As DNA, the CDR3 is TGTGCCACCAGCAAGAGTCGGGACGCTGGGTTAGGAGGCTACACCTTC.

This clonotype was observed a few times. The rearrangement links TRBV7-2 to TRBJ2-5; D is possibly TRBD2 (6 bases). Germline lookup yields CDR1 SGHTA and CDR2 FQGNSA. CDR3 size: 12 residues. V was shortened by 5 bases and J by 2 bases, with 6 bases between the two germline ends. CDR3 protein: CASSAGQETQYF. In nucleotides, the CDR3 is TGTGCCAGCAGCGCGGGGCAAGAGACCCAGTACTTC.

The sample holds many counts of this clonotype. The CDR3 sequence: CSARGYPGLQKTQYF. The DNA for the CDR3 is TGCAGTGCTAGAGGCTATCCGGGACTACAAAAGACCCAGTACTTC. The chain is built from TRBV20-1 and TRBJ2-5; TRBD2 agrees at 7 bases. Germline V gives CDR1 DFQATT, CDR2 SNEGSKA (reference sequence). The trim removed 1 base at V and 6 bases at J, leaving 11 bases unmatched. The CDR3 has 15 amino acids.

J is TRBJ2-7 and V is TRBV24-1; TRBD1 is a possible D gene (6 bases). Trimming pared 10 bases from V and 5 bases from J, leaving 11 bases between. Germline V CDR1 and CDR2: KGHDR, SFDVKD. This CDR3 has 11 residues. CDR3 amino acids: CATGQFNEQYF. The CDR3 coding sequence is TGTGCCACTGGACAGTTCAACGAGCAGTACTTC.

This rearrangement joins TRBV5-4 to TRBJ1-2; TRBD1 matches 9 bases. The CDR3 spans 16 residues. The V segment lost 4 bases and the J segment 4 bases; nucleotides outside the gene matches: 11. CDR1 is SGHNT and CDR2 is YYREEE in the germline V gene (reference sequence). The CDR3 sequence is CASSVGQGFPLYGYTF. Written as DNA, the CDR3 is TGTGCCAGCAGCGTGGGACAGGGTTTCCCTCTCTATGGCTACACCTTC.

As DNA, the CDR3 is TGTGCCAGCAGCTTGGCTGGTGCGGGAGCTCTAGAGCAGTTCTTC. Translation gives CASSLAGAGALEQFF. The V gene is TRBV5-6, the J gene TRBJ2-1; 7 bases match TRBD2. The J segment lost 10 bases and the V segment lost 0 bases, leaving 10 bases of the junction unmatched. CDR1 SGHDT and CDR2 YYEEEE come from the germline V gene. This CDR3 region has 15 residues.

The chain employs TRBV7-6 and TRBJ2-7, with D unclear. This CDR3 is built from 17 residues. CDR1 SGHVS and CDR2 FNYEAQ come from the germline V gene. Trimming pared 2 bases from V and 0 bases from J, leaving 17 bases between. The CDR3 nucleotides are TGTGCCAGCAGCTTAACCGTCGTCGGGCGCGCCTCCTACGAGCAGTACTTC. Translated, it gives CASSLTVVGRASYEQYF.

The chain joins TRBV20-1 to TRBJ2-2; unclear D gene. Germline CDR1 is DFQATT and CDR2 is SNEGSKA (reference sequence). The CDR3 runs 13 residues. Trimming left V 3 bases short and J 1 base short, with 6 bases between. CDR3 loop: CSARAWNTGELFF. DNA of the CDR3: TGCAGTGCTAGGGCTTGGAACACCGGGGAGCTGTTTTTT.

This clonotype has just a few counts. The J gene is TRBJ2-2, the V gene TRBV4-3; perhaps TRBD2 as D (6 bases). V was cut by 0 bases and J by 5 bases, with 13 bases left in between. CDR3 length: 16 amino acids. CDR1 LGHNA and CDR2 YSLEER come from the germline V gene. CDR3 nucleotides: TGCGCCAGCAGCCAAGATTCGGGAGTAGGTACCGGGGAGCTGTTTTTT. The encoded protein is CASSQDSGVGTGELFF.

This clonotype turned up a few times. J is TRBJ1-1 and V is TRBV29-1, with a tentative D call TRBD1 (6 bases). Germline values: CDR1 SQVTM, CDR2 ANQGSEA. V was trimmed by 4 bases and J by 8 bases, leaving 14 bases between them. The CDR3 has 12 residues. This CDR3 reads CSVAPRGGEAFF. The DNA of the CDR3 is TGCAGCGTTGCCCCTCGAGGGGGGGAAGCTTTCTTT.

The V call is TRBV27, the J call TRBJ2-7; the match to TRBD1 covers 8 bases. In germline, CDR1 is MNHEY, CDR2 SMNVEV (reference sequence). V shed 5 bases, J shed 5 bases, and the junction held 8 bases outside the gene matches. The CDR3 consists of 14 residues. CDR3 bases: TGTGCCAGCAGTCCAGGGACAGGACGAAACGAGCAGTACTTC. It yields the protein CASSPGTGRNEQYF.

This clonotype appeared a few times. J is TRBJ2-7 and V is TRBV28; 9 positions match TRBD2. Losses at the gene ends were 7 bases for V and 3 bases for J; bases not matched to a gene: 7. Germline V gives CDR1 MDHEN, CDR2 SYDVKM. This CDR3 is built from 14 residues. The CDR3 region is CASTLSGRVYEQYF. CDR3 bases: TGTGCCAGCACCCTTAGCGGGAGAGTCTACGAGCAGTACTTC.

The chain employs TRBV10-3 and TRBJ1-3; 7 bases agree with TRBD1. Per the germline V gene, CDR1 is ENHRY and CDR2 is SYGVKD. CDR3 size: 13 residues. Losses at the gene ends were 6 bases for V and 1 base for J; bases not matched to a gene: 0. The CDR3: CAIRTGSGNTIYF. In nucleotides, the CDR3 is TGTGCCATCAGGACAGGGTCTGGAAACACCATATATTTT.

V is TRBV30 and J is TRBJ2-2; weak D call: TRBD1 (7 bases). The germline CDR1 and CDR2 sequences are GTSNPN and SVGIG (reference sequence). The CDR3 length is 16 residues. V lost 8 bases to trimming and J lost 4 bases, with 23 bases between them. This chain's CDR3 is CAASLRGDRFTGELFF. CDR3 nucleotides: TGTGCCGCCAGCCTAAGGGGGGACAGATTCACCGGGGAGCTGTTTTTT.

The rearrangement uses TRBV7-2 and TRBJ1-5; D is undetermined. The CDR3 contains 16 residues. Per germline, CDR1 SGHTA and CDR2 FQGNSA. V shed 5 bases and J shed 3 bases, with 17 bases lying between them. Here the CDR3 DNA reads TGTGCCAGCAGCCTCTCGGGGATTGGGGTCAATCAGCCCCAGCATTTT. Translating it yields CASSLSGIGVNQPQHF.

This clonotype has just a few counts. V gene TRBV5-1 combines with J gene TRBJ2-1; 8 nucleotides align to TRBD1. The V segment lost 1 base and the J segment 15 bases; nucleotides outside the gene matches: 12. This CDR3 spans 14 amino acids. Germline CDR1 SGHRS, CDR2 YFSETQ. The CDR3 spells CASSLSQGAGPRFF. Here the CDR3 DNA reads TGCGCCAGCAGCTTGTCCCAGGGGGCTGGTCCTCGGTTCTTC. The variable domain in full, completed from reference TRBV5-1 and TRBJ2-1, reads KAGVTQTPRYLIKTRGQQVTLSCSPISGHRSVSWYQQTPGQGLQFLFEYFSETQRNKGNFPGRFSGRQFSNSRSEMNVSTLELGDSALYLCASSLSQGAGPRFFGPGTRLTVL.

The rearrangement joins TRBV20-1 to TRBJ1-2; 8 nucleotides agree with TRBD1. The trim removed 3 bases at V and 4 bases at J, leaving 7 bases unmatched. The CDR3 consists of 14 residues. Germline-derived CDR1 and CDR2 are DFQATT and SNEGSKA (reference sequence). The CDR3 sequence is CSASGQGGSYGYTF. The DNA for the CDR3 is TGCAGTGCTAGTGGACAGGGCGGTAGCTATGGCTACACCTTC.